Sequencing of this T cell receptor (beta chain) was carried out in a study of post-analysis software for immune sequencing data. General study results and limits: Relative to controls, patients had about 5 TRBV segments at higher frequency, with TRBV5-6, TRBV5-1 and TRBV20-1 among these.

Comment on this clonotype: Its antigen is unidentified.

Germline trimming cut 6 bases from V and 1 base from J; bases unmatched to any gene: 11. CDR3 length: 16 amino acids. CDR1 is MNHEY, CDR2 SVGEGT, per germline. Unique molecular identifiers tagged the TCR beta cDNA libraries. TCRdb fed the PCR reads into MiXCR, producing one record per CDR3 protein. The sample records under 650,000 distinct CDR3 sequences, 44% being singletons. This TCR was recovered from a girl aged 10-17 years with multiple sclerosis. Sequencing input: blood. The chain employs TRBV6-2 or TRBV6-3 and TRBJ1-1, with 7 bases that match TRBD1. The CDR3 DNA is TGTGCCAGCAGACCTCCCTTACAGGGGCCGAACACTGAAGCTTTCTTT. Translating it yields CASRPPLQGPNTEAFF.